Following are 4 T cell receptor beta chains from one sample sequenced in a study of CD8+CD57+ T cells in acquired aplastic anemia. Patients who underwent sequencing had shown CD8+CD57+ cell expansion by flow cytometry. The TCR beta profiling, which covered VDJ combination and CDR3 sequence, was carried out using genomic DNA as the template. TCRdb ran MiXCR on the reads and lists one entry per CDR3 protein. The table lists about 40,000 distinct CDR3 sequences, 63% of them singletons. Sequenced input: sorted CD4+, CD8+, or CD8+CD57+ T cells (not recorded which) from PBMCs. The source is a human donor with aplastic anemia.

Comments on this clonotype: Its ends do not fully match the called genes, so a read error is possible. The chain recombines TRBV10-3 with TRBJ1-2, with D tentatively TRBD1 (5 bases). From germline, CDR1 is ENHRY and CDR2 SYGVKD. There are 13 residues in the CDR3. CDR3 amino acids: CTIGSVGGYGYTF. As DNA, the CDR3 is TGTACCATCGGTTCAGTTGGGGGGTATGGCTACACCTTC.

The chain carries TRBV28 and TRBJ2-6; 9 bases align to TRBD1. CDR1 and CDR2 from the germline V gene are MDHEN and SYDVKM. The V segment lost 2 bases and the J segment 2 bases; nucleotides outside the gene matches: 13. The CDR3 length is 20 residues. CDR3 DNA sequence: TGTGCCAGCAGTTTACCCGGGGGAGGGACAGGGCACCCTGGGGCCAACGTCCTGACTTTC. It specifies CASSLPGGGTGHPGANVLTF.

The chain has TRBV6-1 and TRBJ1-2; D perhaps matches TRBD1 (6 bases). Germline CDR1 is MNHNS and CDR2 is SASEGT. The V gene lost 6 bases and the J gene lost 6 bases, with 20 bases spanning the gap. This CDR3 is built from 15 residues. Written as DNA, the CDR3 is TGTGCCAGCAGCTTAGATGGAAGGACAGACAATGGCTACACCTTC. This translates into CASSLDGRTDNGYTF.

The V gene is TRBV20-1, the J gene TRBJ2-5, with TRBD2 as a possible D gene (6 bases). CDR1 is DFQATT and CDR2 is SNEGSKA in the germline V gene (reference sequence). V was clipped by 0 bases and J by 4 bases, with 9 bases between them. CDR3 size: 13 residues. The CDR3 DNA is TGCAGTGCTAGAGAACCAGCGGGAGAGACCCAGTACTTC. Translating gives CSAREPAGETQYF.